The source of this T cell receptor (beta chain) is a study of T cells in Graves' hyperthyroidism and ophthalmopathy. Diagnosing involved the use of clinical symptoms, serum thyroxine and TRAb, thyroid ultrasound and orbital computed tomography. The table lists this clonotype with a few counts. Amplified regions were TCR beta CDR3 sequences from RNA transcripts. During a first-round RT-PCR of the TCR CDR3, the HTBI primer set was used. TCRdb independently ran MiXCR on the multiplex PCR reads; one entry per CDR3 protein. The table records 350,000 to 400,000 distinct CDR3 sequences, 15% of them present only once. There are 18 residues in the CDR3. V lost 0 bases and J 0 bases, leaving 15 bases between the germline ends. Germline CDR1 LNHNV, CDR2 YYDKDF (reference sequence).

Sample: blood. The clonotype comes from a young woman with Graves' hyperthyroidism. The gene calls are TRBV15 and TRBJ2-1, with D tentatively TRBD1 (5 bases). This chain's CDR3 is CATSRDLVGRYSYNEQFF. The CDR3 bases are TGTGCCACCAGCAGAGATCTGGTGGGGCGTTACTCCTACAATGAGCAGTTCTTC.